One sample yielded the 2 T cell receptor beta chains listed below, sequenced in a study of lymphopenia after photon versus proton radiotherapy (dated by TCRdb to about 2019). Preparation of the library involved the immunoSEQ multiplex PCR assay. The table was pulled from immuneACCESS by TCRdb, which kept in-frame rearrangements only. Such tables lose some clones; where checked, under half of the loss comes from unresolved V genes, and the rest has no known cause. The sample records about 30,000 clones, more than 75% of which are singletons. The ten biggest clones cover around 47% of the sample. Source: peripheral blood, taken from a patient treated with proton-based radiotherapy. The receptor source for this set is a woman aged 55-75 years with cholangiocarcinoma. Some clones in this sample may be carry-over from other donors' samples.

The gene calls are TRBV30 and TRBJ2-1; 9 bases are shared with TRBD1. This CDR3 has 15 amino acids. Trimming at V came to 2 bases and at J to 5 bases, leaving 7 bases not matched to a gene. The germline V gene has CDR1 GTSNPN and CDR2 SVGIG (reference sequence). In DNA, the CDR3 is TGTGCCTGGAGTAGGGTGGGGACAGGGAACAATGAGCAGTTCTTC. Protein product: CAWSRVGTGNNEQFF. The full variable domain, its missing parts supplied by reference TRBV30 and TRBJ2-1, is SQTIHQWPATLVQPVGSPLSLECTVEGTSNPNLYWYRQAAGRGLQLLFYSVGIGQISSEVPQNLSASRPQDRQFILSSKKLLLSDSGFYLCAWSRVGTGNNEQFFGPGTRLTVL.

The rearrangement joins TRBV5-1 to TRBJ2-3; TRBD2 agrees at 10 bases. With V trimmed by 0 bases and J by 1 base, 2 bases remained unmatched. CDR3 length: 16 amino acids. Germline lookup yields CDR1 SGHRS and CDR2 YFSETQ. CDR3 bases: TGCGCCAGCAGCTTGGTGGGGACTAGCGGCACAGATACGCAGTATTTT. Protein: CASSLVGTSGTDTQYF.